Following are 10 T cell receptor beta chains from one sample sequenced in a study of blood T cell repertoires in COVID-19. Assay: immunoSEQ multiplex PCR; the TCRdb copy retains only in-frame clones and omits some. The table lists about 420,000 clones, roughly 90% of them singletons. The specimen was peripheral blood. The source of these receptors is a man between 18 and 29 years old with COVID-19, enrolled during active disease.

The rearrangement links TRBV11-2 to TRBJ2-1; 7 nucleotides agree with TRBD1. With 4 bases clipped from V and 14 bases from J, the junction kept 8 bases outside the gene matches. The germline V gene has CDR1 SGHAT and CDR2 FQNNGV. The CDR3 runs 12 residues. CDR3 coding DNA: TGTGCCAGCAGCTCCCAGAAGGGGGCCGAGTTCTTC. Its translation is CASSSQKGAEFF.

This clone was recorded only once. The chain employs TRBV7-9 and TRBJ2-5; 8 bases are shared with TRBD2. The CDR3 is made up of 14 amino acids. Trimming cost V 4 bases and J 5 bases; bases outside gene matches: 6. The germline CDR1 and CDR2 sequences are SEHNR and FQNEAQ (reference sequence). CDR3 nucleotide sequence: TGTGCCAGCAGCTCCGGGGGGGGCGGTGAGACCCAGTACTTC. This sequence encodes CASSSGGGGETQYF.

V gene TRBV27 combines with J gene TRBJ1-2; a weak D match, TRBD1 (5 bases). Looked up from germline, CDR1 is MNHEY and CDR2 is SMNVEV (reference sequence). V lost 3 bases to trimming and J lost 6 bases, with 11 bases between them. The CDR3 has 13 amino acids. The CDR3 spells CASSFGGLDGYTF. CDR3 DNA: TGTGCCAGCAGTTTCGGGGGTCTAGATGGCTACACCTTC.

The chain links TRBV7-9 to TRBJ2-1, with 8 bases identical to TRBD1. The CDR3 sequence is 13 residues long. The germline V gene has CDR1 SEHNR and CDR2 FQNEAQ (reference sequence). V shed 6 bases, J shed 7 bases, and the junction held 5 bases outside the gene matches. The CDR3 protein is CASSRRGQNEQFF. In DNA form, the CDR3 reads TGTGCCAGCAGTCGCAGGGGGCAAAATGAGCAGTTCTTC.

Note on this clone: One end of the junction does not line up with germline, which may come from a read error. V usage is TRBV4-1 and J usage is TRBJ2-1, with TRBD1 matching over 9 bases. From germline, CDR1 is MGHRA and CDR2 YSYEKL. CDR3 size: 12 residues. The CDR3 sequence: CASSQERDRVIF. In nucleotides, the CDR3 is TGCGCCAGCAGCCAAGAGCGGGACAGGGTGATCTTC.

DNA for the CDR3: TGTGCCAGCAGTCTACGGACTAGCGGGAGCTCCTACAATGAGCAGTTCTTC. This sequence encodes CASSLRTSGSSYNEQFF. V usage is TRBV6-6 and J usage is TRBJ2-1; 13 positions match TRBD2. The J segment lost 0 bases and the V segment lost 5 bases, leaving 4 bases of the junction unmatched. The CDR3 totals 17 residues. Germline CDR1 is MNHNY and CDR2 is SVGAGI (reference sequence).

The rearrangement links TRBV7-6 to TRBJ2-1, with TRBD2 matching over 8 bases. This CDR3 is built from 16 residues. The germline gives CDR1 SGHVS, CDR2 FNYEAQ. With V trimmed by 5 bases and J by 6 bases, 12 bases remained unmatched. The CDR3 nucleotides are TGTGCCAGCAGCCCAAGGCGGGTTGCGGGGGGCAATGAGCAGTTCTTC. Translating gives CASSPRRVAGGNEQFF.

V is TRBV19 and J is TRBJ2-2; D is perhaps TRBD1 (5 bases). This CDR3 contains 12 residues. The V gene's germline CDR1 is LNHDA and CDR2 SQIVND (reference sequence). V lost 4 bases to trimming and J lost 9 bases, with 9 bases between them. CDR3 DNA: TGTGCCAGTAGTAGGGGCCGGCGGGAGCTGTTTTTT. Translating it yields CASSRGRRELFF.

This clone was seen only once. CDR3 nucleotides: TGTGCCACCAGTGCAACCGGGACTAGCGGGCTCGGCTCCTACAATGAGCAGTTCTTC. It specifies CATSATGTSGLGSYNEQFF. V usage is TRBV24-1 and J usage is TRBJ2-1; 12 bases map to TRBD2. V was clipped by 5 bases and J by 0 bases; unmatched bases: 10. The CDR3 loop spans 19 amino acids. The V gene's germline CDR1 is KGHDR and CDR2 SFDVKD.

As to this clone: The junction and the germline gene differ at one end; a read error may be behind it. The CDR3 loop is CASSPGLMMAGKLFF. DNA for the CDR3: TGTGCCAGCTCACCAGGATTAATGATGGCCGGGAAGCTGTTTTTT. V and J are TRBV18 and TRBJ2-2; D possibly corresponds to TRBD2 (5 bases). Germline-derived CDR1 and CDR2 are KGHSH and LQKENI. The CDR3 consists of 15 residues.